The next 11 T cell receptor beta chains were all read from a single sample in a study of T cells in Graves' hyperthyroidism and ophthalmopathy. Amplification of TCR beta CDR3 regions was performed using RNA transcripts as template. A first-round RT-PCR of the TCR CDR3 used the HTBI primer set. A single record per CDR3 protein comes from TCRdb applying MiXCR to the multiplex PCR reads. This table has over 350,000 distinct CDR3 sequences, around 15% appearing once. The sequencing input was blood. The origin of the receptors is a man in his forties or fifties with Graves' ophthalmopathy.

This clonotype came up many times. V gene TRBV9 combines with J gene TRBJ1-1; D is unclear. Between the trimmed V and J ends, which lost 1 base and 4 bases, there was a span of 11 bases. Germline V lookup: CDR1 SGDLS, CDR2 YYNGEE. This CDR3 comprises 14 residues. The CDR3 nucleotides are TGTGCCAGCAGCGTAAAGGTCACGGGCACTGAAGCTTTCTTT. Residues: CASSVKVTGTEAFF.

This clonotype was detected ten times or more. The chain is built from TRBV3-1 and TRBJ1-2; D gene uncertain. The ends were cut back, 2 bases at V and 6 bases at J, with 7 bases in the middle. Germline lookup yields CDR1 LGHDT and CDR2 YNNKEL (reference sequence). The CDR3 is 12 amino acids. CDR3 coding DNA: TGTGCCAGCAGCCAAATAACGGATGGCTACACCTTC. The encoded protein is CASSQITDGYTF.

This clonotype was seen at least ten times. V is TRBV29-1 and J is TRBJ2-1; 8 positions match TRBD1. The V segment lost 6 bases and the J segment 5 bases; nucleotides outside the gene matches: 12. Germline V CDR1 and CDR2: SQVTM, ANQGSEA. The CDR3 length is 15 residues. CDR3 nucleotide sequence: TGCAGCGTCGAACACAGGGGGGCCGGGGACAATGAGCAGTTCTTC. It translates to CSVEHRGAGDNEQFF.

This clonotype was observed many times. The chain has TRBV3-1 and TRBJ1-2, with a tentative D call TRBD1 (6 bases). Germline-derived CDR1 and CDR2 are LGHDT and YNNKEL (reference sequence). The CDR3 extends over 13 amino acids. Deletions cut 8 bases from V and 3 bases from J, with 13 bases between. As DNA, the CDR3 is TGTGCCAGCGGGGGACATCAGGACTATGGCTACACCTTC. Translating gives CASGGHQDYGYTF.

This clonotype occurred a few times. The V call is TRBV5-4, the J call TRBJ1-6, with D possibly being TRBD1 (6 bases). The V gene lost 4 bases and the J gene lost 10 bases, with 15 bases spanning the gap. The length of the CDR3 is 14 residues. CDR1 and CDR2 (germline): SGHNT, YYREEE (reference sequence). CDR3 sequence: CASSLTGEGSPLHF. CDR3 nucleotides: TGTGCCAGCAGCCTGACAGGAGAGGGGTCACCCCTCCACTTT.

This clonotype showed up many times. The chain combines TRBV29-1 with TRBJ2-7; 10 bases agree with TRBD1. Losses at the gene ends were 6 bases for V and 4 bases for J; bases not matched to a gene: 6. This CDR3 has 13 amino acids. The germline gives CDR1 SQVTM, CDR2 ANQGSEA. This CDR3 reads CSVGQGVLYEQYF. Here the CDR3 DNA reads TGCAGCGTAGGACAGGGGGTTCTTTACGAGCAGTACTTC.

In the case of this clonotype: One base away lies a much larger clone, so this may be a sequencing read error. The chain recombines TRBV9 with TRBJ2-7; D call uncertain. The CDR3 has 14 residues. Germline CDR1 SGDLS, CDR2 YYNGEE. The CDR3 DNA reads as TGTGCCAGCAGCGTAGGGGTAAGCTCCTACGAGCAGCACTTC. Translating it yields CASSVGVSSYEQHF.

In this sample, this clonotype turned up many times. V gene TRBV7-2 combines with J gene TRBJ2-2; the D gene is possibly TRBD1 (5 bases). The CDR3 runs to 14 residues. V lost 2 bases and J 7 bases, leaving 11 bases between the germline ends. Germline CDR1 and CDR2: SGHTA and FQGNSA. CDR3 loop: CASSLTGAFGELFF. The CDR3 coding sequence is TGTGCCAGCAGCTTAACAGGCGCTTTCGGGGAGCTGTTTTTT.

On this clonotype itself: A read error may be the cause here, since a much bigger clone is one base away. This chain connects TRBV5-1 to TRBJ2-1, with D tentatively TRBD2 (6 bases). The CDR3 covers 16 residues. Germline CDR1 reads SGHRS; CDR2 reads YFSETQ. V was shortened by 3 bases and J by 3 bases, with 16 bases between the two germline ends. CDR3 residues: CASSWAGRDLYNEQFF. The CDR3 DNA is TGCGCCAGCAGCTGGGCGGGACGGGACCTCTACAATGAGCAGTTCTTC. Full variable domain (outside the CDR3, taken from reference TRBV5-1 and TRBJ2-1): KAGVTQTPRYLIKTRGQQVTLSCSPISGHRSVSWYQQTPGQGLQFLFEYFSETQRNKGNFPGRFSGRQFSNSRSEMNVSTLELGDSALYLCASSWAGRDLYNEQFFGPGTRLTVL.

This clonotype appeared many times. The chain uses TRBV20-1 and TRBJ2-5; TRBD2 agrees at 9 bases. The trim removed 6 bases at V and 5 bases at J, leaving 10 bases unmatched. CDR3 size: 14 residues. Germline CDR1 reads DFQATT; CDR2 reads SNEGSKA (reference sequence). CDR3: CSAGGSGSLETQYF. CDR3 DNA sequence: TGCAGTGCCGGAGGTAGCGGGAGCCTGGAGACCCAGTACTTC.

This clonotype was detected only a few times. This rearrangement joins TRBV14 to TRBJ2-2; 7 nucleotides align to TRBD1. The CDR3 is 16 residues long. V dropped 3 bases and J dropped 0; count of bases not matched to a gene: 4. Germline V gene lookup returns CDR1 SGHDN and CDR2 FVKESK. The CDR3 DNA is TGTGCCAGCAGCCAGCCGGGACAGCCGAACACCGGGGAGCTGTTTTTT. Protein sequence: CASSQPGQPNTGELFF.